One and the same sample provided the 2 T cell receptor beta chains below, sequenced in a study of PD-1 blockade in classical Hodgkin lymphoma. Patients all relapsed after autologous stem cell transplantation, and there was variation in brentuximab vedotin exposure. Libraries were prepared by immunoSEQ multiplex PCR; TCRdb keeps only in-frame clonotypes and omits some of them. Here the sample spans about 110,000 clones, about nine tenths being singletons. Source: peripheral blood mononuclear cells (PBMCs), taken before the second cycle of nivolumab. The receptor set was obtained from a human donor with classical Hodgkin lymphoma.

The rearrangement links TRBV21-1 to TRBJ2-3; the table's D call, TRBD2, has no DNA check behind it. TRBV21-1 is reported as a pseudogene. This CDR3 region has 18 residues. The CDR3: CASSRSRNRDYLTDTQYF. As DNA, the CDR3 is TGTGCCAGCAGCAGATCTAGGAACCGGGACTACCTCACAGATACGCAGTATTTT.

This rearrangement joins TRBV13 to TRBJ1-2, with unresolved D. The CDR3 covers 12 residues. Per germline, CDR1 PRHDT and CDR2 FYEKMQ (reference sequence). The V end was cut by 0 bases, the J end by 8 bases, with 7 bases between. CDR3 residues: CASSLGGGGYTF. The CDR3 coding sequence is TGTGCCAGCAGCTTAGGTGGCGGGGGCTACACCTTC.